Listed below are T cell receptor beta chains from one sample, sequenced in a study of regulatory T cells in long-lasting Graves disease. TCRdb redid the calling of the multiplex PCR reads with MiXCR, one entry per CDR3 protein. The data contain around 250,000 distinct CDR3 sequences, around 20% of them singletons. The sample was peripheral blood mononuclear cells (PBMCs), taken at new diagnosis, from a patient treated with antithyroid drugs. The receptor set was obtained from a female donor with Graves disease. Both conserved end residues are part of each CDR3. The D gene is left open where the match is weak. Expanded clones are given a class, and other clones once, few, many or no size at all.

D gene	J gene	V gene	clone size	CDR3 DNA	CDR3 protein
NA	TRBJ1-2	TRBV6-5	few	TGTGCCAGCAGTTACGGGCCAGACAACGATGGCTACACCTTC	CASSYGPDNDGYTF
TRBD1	TRBJ2-3	TRBV11-2	many	TGTGCCAGCAGCTTTCGACAGGGGGCTGGCACAGATACGCAGTATTTT	CASSFRQGAGTDTQYF
NA	TRBJ1-2	TRBV7-9	many	TGTGCCAGCAGCGAGGGGCAAATCTATGGCTACACCTTC	CASSEGQIYGYTF
TRBD1	TRBJ1-4	TRBV5-1	many	TGCGCCAGCAGCACCGGGACAGGGACAGAAAAACTGTTTTTT	CASSTGTGTEKLFF
NA	TRBJ2-2	TRBV6-1	NA	TGTGCCAGCAGTGAAGTTGGTTCCGGGGAGCTGTTTTTT	CASSEVGSGELFF
TRBD2	TRBJ2-1	TRBV30	NA	TGTGCCTGGAGTCGGGCTAGCGGCTACAATGAGCAGTTCTTC	CAWSRASGYNEQFF
NA	TRBJ1-5	TRBV20-1	many	TGCAGTGCGAGGGCCGGGGGCGCCTTCTATAGCAATCAGCCCCAGCATTTT	CSARAGGAFYSNQPQHF
NA	TRBJ1-5	TRBV7-8	many	TGTGCCAGCAGCGATCTGGGGGGACCCCAGCATTTT	CASSDLGGPQHF
NA	TRBJ2-3	TRBV4-1	few	TGCGCCAGCAGCCAATTAGGCACAGATACGCAGTATTTT	CASSQLGTDTQYF
NA	TRBJ2-5	TRBV3-1	many	TGTGCCAGCAGCCAAGAGACCCAGTACTTC	CASSQETQYF
NA	TRBJ2-2	TRBV7-6	NA	TGTGCCAGCAGCTTAGGCGACAGGCCATACTCCGGGGGGCTGTTTTTT	CASSLGDRPYSGGLFF
NA	TRBJ2-1	TRBV19	few	TGTGCCAGTAGGCCTCCGACTAGCGTCGCAGGGGGGGAGCAGTTCTTC	CASRPPTSVAGGEQFF
NA	TRBJ1-1	TRBV5-4	NA	TGTGCCAGCAGCTTGGCTGGGAGGTGGGACACTGAAGCTTTCTTT	CASSLAGRWDTEAFF
NA	TRBJ2-2	TRBV7-9	NA	TGTGCCAGCAGCTTGAGAGGGGACGGCGGGGAGCTGTTTTTT	CASSLRGDGGELFF
TRBD1	TRBJ2-5	TRBV20-1	many	TGCAGTGCAACACAATCAGGGGGCTGGACCCAGTACTTC	CSATQSGGWTQYF
TRBD2	TRBJ2-5	TRBV20-1	many	TGCAGTGCACCGACTAGCGGGAGGGCACGGGAGACCCAGTACTTC	CSAPTSGRARETQYF
TRBD1	TRBJ2-3	TRBV24-1	few	TGTGCCACCAGTGATCAGAGACAGGGGGTGGATACGCAGTATTTT	CATSDQRQGVDTQYF
NA	TRBJ1-5	TRBV25-1	NA	TGTGCCAGCAGTGCCAGAGGGAATCAGCCCCAGCATTTT	CASSARGNQPQHF
NA	TRBJ1-6	TRBV20-1	many	TGCAGTGCTCAGGACAATTATAATTCACCCCTCCACTTT	CSAQDNYNSPLHF
NA	TRBJ2-7	TRBV5-6	many	TGTGCCAGCAGCTTGGGGGGACCAACCTACGAGCAGTACTTC	CASSLGGPTYEQYF
NA	TRBJ1-5	TRBV2	many	TGTGCCAGCAGTGAGGTGTCAGGTGATCAGCCCCAGCATTTT	CASSEVSGDQPQHF
NA	TRBJ2-3	TRBV9	many	TGTGCCAGTAAACCGGGGGTCGGTAGCACAGATACGCAGTATTTT	CASKPGVGSTDTQYF
TRBD2	TRBJ2-7	TRBV27	many	TGTGCCAGCAGTCCTAGGGAGGGCTACGAGCAGTACTTC	CASSPREGYEQYF
NA	TRBJ1-1	TRBV27	many	TGTGCCAGCAGCTCCCCCACTGAAGCTTTCTTT	CASSSPTEAFF
NA	TRBJ2-3	TRBV2	many	TGTGCCAGCAGTGGAAGGGTGGGAAGAGATACGCAGTATTTT	CASSGRVGRDTQYF
TRBD2	TRBJ2-1	TRBV3-1	many	TGTGCCAGCAGCCGACTAGCGGACCCGCCACCTGGCTACAATGAGCAGTTCTTC	CASSRLADPPPGYNEQFF
TRBD1	TRBJ2-3	TRBV7-2	NA	TGTGCCAGCAGCAGTCAGGGGGCGAGGACAGATACGCAGTATTTT	CASSSQGARTDTQYF
NA	TRBJ2-7	TRBV20-1	NA	TGCAGTGCTAACCCCCAGTCACGGGTCTATTGGTCCTACGAGCAGTACTTC	CSANPQSRVYWSYEQYF